One and the same sample provided the 32 T cell receptor beta chains below, sequenced in a study of shared clonotypes between healthy human individuals. The naive CD8 subset, CD45RO-negative cells positively selected for CCR7, excluded terminally differentiated effector memory CD45RA+ cells. Profiling relied on immunoSEQ multiplex PCR, and the TCRdb table lists in-frame clones only, not all of them. This sample carries 2 million to 2.5 million clones, about 94% of them seen once, and the ten largest clones take more than 0.95%. The sequencing input was naive CD8+ T cells sorted from blood. The source of these receptors is a man aged 18 to 35 in good health.

The chain couples TRBV7-8 to TRBJ2-5, with 10 bases fitting TRBD2. CDR3 length: 18 amino acids. Germline V gene lookup returns CDR1 SGHVS and CDR2 FQNEAQ. V shed 2 bases, J shed 3 bases, and the junction held 12 bases outside the gene matches. In nucleotides, the CDR3 is TGTGCCAGCAGCTTACGCCTAGCGGGGGCTATGGGGAAAGAGACCCAGTACTTC. Its protein is CASSLRLAGAMGKETQYF.

The V and J genes are TRBV2 and TRBJ2-5; 12 bases align to TRBD1. The CDR3 is made up of 15 amino acids. Per germline, CDR1 SNHLY and CDR2 FYNNEI. With 8 bases clipped from V and 3 bases from J, the junction kept 7 bases outside the gene matches. The CDR3 coding sequence is TGTGCCAGCCTAGCTGGGACAGGGGGCAAAGAGACCCAGTACTTC. Amino acid sequence: CASLAGTGGKETQYF.

In nucleotides, the CDR3 is TGTGCCAGCAGTTTATACGCCCCCGGCCGCGAGCAGTACTTC. It encodes CASSLYAPGREQYF. The chain recombines TRBV27 with TRBJ2-7; D not resolved. The ends were cut back, 1 base at V and 6 bases at J, with 13 bases in the middle. CDR3 length: 14 amino acids. Per germline, CDR1 MNHEY and CDR2 SMNVEV (reference sequence).

The rearrangement links TRBV5-5 to TRBJ1-3; D is uncertain. The germline V and J ends were trimmed by 4 bases and 6 bases, with 5 bases remaining between them. CDR3 length: 11 amino acids. CDR1 is SGHKS and CDR2 is YYEKEE in the germline V gene (reference sequence). The CDR3 DNA reads as TGTGCCAGCAGCCAAGAAAACACCATATATTTT. Its translation: CASSQENTIYF.

Here the CDR3 reads CASSIGDSPVGYTF. CDR3 in DNA: TGTGCCAGTAGTATCGGGGACTCCCCCGTGGGCTACACCTTC. The chain carries TRBV19 and TRBJ1-2; maybe TRBD1 (5 bases). This CDR3 comprises 14 residues. CDR1 and CDR2 (germline): LNHDA, SQIVND (reference sequence). V lost 3 bases and J lost 8, with 16 bases in between.

The chain has TRBV19 and TRBJ2-7; TRBD1 agrees at 10 bases. The CDR3 sequence is 17 residues long. Germline lookup yields CDR1 LNHDA and CDR2 SQIVND (reference sequence). V dropped 10 bases and J dropped 3; count of bases not matched to a gene: 18. DNA for the CDR3: TGTGCCACCTCATCCCGGACAGGGGGTTTCCCTGACTACGAGCAGTACTTC. Translation gives CATSSRTGGFPDYEQYF.

The chain joins TRBV5-1 to TRBJ1-3; D unresolved. Germline values: CDR1 SGHRS, CDR2 YFSETQ. V lost 4 bases, J lost 0 bases, and 14 bases lay in between. This CDR3 region has 16 residues. The CDR3 spells CASSPDDLHSGNTIYF. CDR3 nucleotides: TGCGCCAGCAGCCCGGACGACCTCCACTCTGGAAACACCATATATTTT.

On this clone itself: Other DNA variants within this sample encode the same CDR3. The chain employs TRBV10-2 and TRBJ2-1; D possibly uses TRBD1 or TRBD2 (5 bases each). Germline assignment: CDR1 WSHSY and CDR2 SAAADI. The V and J ends lost 0 bases and 4 bases respectively, with 7 bases between them. The length of the CDR3 is 14 residues. This CDR3 reads CASSESWGYNEQFF. CDR3 sequence (DNA): TGCGCCAGCAGTGAGTCGTGGGGGTACAATGAGCAGTTCTTC.

V usage is TRBV10-3 and J usage is TRBJ1-5, with no clear D. The CDR3 contains 16 residues. V lost 2 bases to trimming and J lost 0 bases, with 11 bases between them. Germline V gene lookup returns CDR1 ENHRY and CDR2 SYGVKD. The CDR3 DNA is TGTGCCATCAGTGAGACCCGTATTTCTAGCAATCAGCCCCAGCATTTT. Its protein product is CAISETRISSNQPQHF.

The V call is TRBV7-9, the J call TRBJ1-2, with 11 positions matching TRBD1. CDR1 and CDR2 from the germline V gene are SEHNR and FQNEAQ (reference sequence). With 7 bases clipped from V and 6 bases from J, the junction kept 7 bases outside the gene matches. The CDR3 consists of 14 residues. The CDR3 DNA reads as TGTGCCAGCACCGACGGACAGGGGGCTGATGGCTACACCTTC. As protein: CASTDGQGADGYTF.

This clone was picked up a small number of times. CDR3 sequence: CASSPDSSYNEQFF. The CDR3 region has the DNA TGCGCCAGCAGCCCGGACAGCTCCTACAATGAGCAGTTCTTC. The J gene is TRBJ2-1, the V gene TRBV5-1, with D possibly TRBD1 on 6 matching bases. The V gene's germline CDR1 is SGHRS and CDR2 YFSETQ. CDR3 length: 14 amino acids. V was shortened by 4 bases and J by 0 bases, with 8 bases between the two germline ends.

This clone appeared a single time. CDR3 coding DNA: TGTGCCAGCAAGATAACAGGGGAGGGGACTGAAGCTTTCTTT. This codes for CASKITGEGTEAFF. The genes are TRBV6-5 and TRBJ1-1; 7 positions match TRBD1. The CDR3 is 14 amino acids. Germline lookup yields CDR1 MNHEY and CDR2 SVGAGI. The junction had 10 bases not matched to a gene; V was cut back by 7 bases and J by 5 bases.

V and J are TRBV7-9 and TRBJ2-3, with D possibly matching TRBD1 (5 bases). CDR3 size: 13 residues. Trimming stripped 4 bases from V and 4 bases from J, with 9 bases between. The germline gives CDR1 SEHNR, CDR2 FQNEAQ (reference sequence). The DNA of the CDR3 is TGTGCCAGCAGCTCGACAGTGTCAGATACGCAGTATTTT. Amino acids: CASSSTVSDTQYF.

This chain joins TRBV18 and TRBJ2-7; 8 nucleotides line up with TRBD1. Germline loops: CDR1 KGHSH, CDR2 LQKENI. V was clipped by 5 bases and J by 3 bases; unmatched bases: 6. This CDR3 region has 14 residues. This chain's CDR3 is CASSRDRRYYEQYF. The CDR3 bases are TGTGCCAGCTCAAGGGACAGGAGATACTACGAGCAGTACTTC.

The chain employs TRBV28 and TRBJ1-1, with a weak D call TRBD1 (5 bases). CDR3 length: 14 amino acids. Per germline, CDR1 MDHEN and CDR2 SYDVKM. V shed 5 bases and J shed 1 base, with 11 bases lying between them. The CDR3 is CASSGHLTNTEAFF. The CDR3 DNA sequence: TGTGCCAGCAGTGGACACCTAACGAACACTGAAGCTTTCTTT.

J is TRBJ1-5 and V is TRBV10-2; maybe TRBD1 (6 bases). Germline CDR1 and CDR2: WSHSY and SAAADI. Trimming cost V 4 bases and J 6 bases, with 10 bases left between them. The CDR3 has 13 residues. In DNA, the CDR3 is TGCGCCAGCAGTGTAGGGGGGAGTCAGCCCCAGCATTTT. Amino acid sequence: CASSVGGSQPQHF.

This clone is a singleton in its sample. This chain uses TRBV4-1 with TRBJ1-5; possible D gene TRBD1, 5 bases. The V gene lost 1 base and the J gene lost 4 bases, with 14 bases spanning the gap. CDR3 length: 16 residues. CDR1 is MGHRA, CDR2 YSYEKL, per germline. CDR3 sequence (DNA): TGCGCCAGCAGCCAAGGGGGGGAGGGTAGGAATCAGCCCCAGCATTTT. Protein sequence: CASSQGGEGRNQPQHF.

The V and J genes are TRBV9 and TRBJ1-2; the match to TRBD1 covers 7 bases. This CDR3 has 16 residues. Germline V CDR1 and CDR2: SGDLS, YYNGEE. Trimming took 4 bases from V and 5 from J; bases not matched to a gene: 14. CDR3 protein: CASSMAGGQEGYGYTF. For the CDR3, the DNA is TGTGCCAGCAGCATGGCCGGAGGACAGGAGGGGTATGGCTACACCTTC. The complete variable domain, with remaining parts taken from reference TRBV9 and TRBJ1-2, reads DSGVTQTPKHLITATGQRVTLRCSPRSGDLSVYWYQQSLDQGLQFLIQYYNGEERAKGNILERFSAQQFPDLHSELNLSSLELGDSALYFCASSMAGGQEGYGYTFGSGTRLTVV.

The CDR3 DNA reads TGTGCCAGCAGCCTAGGACTAGCGCGCAATGAGCAGTTCTTC. This gives the protein CASSLGLARNEQFF. The V call is TRBV7-8, the J call TRBJ2-1; TRBD2 agrees at 9 bases. The CDR3 loop spans 14 amino acids. V was clipped by 5 bases and J by 6 bases; unmatched bases: 5. CDR1 is SGHVS and CDR2 is FQNEAQ in the germline V gene.

This clone has only a few counts. The gene calls are TRBV1 and TRBJ1-5. TRBV1 is labeled a pseudogene. The CDR3 spans 12 residues. The CDR3 here is CTSILSNQPQHF. CDR3 bases: TGCACCAGCATCCTTAGCAATCAGCCCCAGCATTTT.

As concerns this clone: The same CDR3 arises from other DNA sequences in this sample as well. This chain connects TRBV7-9 to TRBJ1-2; possible D gene TRBD1, 6 bases. Germline V gene sequence: CDR1 SEHNR, CDR2 FQNEAQ (reference sequence). Trimming removed 5 bases at V and 0 bases at J, with 10 bases between. This CDR3 contains 14 residues. CDR3 region: CASSPGQSNYGYTF. Written as DNA, the CDR3 is TGTGCCAGCAGCCCCGGACAGTCTAACTATGGCTACACCTTC.

This clone has only one observation. The chain employs TRBV2 and TRBJ1-5; 9 bases align to TRBD1. The CDR3 is 19 residues long. Germline CDR1 and CDR2: SNHLY and FYNNEI. Losses at the gene ends were 10 bases for V and 4 bases for J; bases not matched to a gene: 23. The CDR3 spells CATTPFPPGQGLPNQPQHF. CDR3 DNA sequence: TGTGCCACCACCCCTTTCCCCCCGGGACAGGGCCTTCCAAATCAGCCCCAGCATTTT.

V gene TRBV6-1 combines with J gene TRBJ2-7; D is uncertain. The CDR3 length is 11 residues. The V gene lost 1 base and the J gene lost 7 bases, with 5 bases spanning the gap. Germline-derived CDR1 and CDR2 are MNHNS and SASEGT. The chain's CDR3 is CASSEVWEQYF. DNA of the CDR3: TGTGCCAGCAGTGAAGTATGGGAGCAGTACTTC.

The chain has TRBV7-2 and TRBJ2-1; D perhaps matches TRBD1 (6 bases). CDR1 is SGHTA and CDR2 is FQGNSA in the germline V gene. This CDR3 has 17 residues. V was trimmed by 0 bases and J by 0 bases, leaving 12 bases between them. In nucleotides, the CDR3 is TGTGCCAGCAGCTTAGCGAGGGGGAAGGGCTCCTACAATGAGCAGTTCTTC. Translated, it gives CASSLARGKGSYNEQFF.

The V and J genes are TRBV2 and TRBJ2-1; TRBD1 agrees at 9 bases. Germline lookup yields CDR1 SNHLY and CDR2 FYNNEI. The CDR3 extends over 16 amino acids. With 5 bases clipped from V and 4 bases from J, the junction kept 9 bases outside the gene matches. CDR3 nucleotides: TGTGCCAGCAGTTGGAGCCCGGGACAGGGTTACAATGAGCAGTTCTTC. Amino acid sequence: CASSWSPGQGYNEQFF.

The rearrangement uses TRBV10-3 and TRBJ2-7, with D possibly matching TRBD2 (7 bases). The CDR3 runs 15 residues. Germline values: CDR1 ENHRY, CDR2 SYGVKD. Trimming removed 4 bases at V and 3 bases at J, with 16 bases between. The CDR3 DNA sequence: TGTGCCATCAGTGGCGGGTTGGGAGGGGGCTACGAGCAGTACTTC. Its protein product is CAISGGLGGGYEQYF.

With regard to this clone: This sample also contains other DNA sequences that code for the same CDR3. This chain uses TRBV19 with TRBJ1-1; D uncertain. CDR1 and CDR2 from the germline V gene are LNHDA and SQIVND (reference sequence). Trimming left V 3 bases short and J 4 bases short, with 3 bases between. This CDR3 region has 11 residues. CDR3 nucleotide sequence: TGTGCCAGTAGTATTGGCACTGAAGCTTTCTTT. Translated, it gives CASSIGTEAFF.

The V and J genes are TRBV9 and TRBJ2-5, with D unresolved. The V end was cut by 0 bases, the J end by 5 bases, with 8 bases between. This CDR3 spans 13 amino acids. The V gene's germline CDR1 is SGDLS and CDR2 YYNGEE. The CDR3 nucleotides are TGTGCCAGCAGCGTAGACCCAGAGGAGACCCAGTACTTC. Its translation: CASSVDPEETQYF.

This clone occurred once. V and J are TRBV7-2 and TRBJ1-2; D uncertain. V was trimmed by 4 bases and J by 4 bases, leaving 13 bases between them. Germline CDR1 SGHTA, CDR2 FQGNSA. This CDR3 has 14 amino acids. The CDR3 here is CASSSSVGIYGYTF. The CDR3 DNA reads as TGTGCCAGCAGCTCATCGGTGGGTATCTATGGCTACACCTTC. The entire variable domain, with the rest obtained from reference TRBV7-2 and TRBJ1-2, is as follows: GAGVSQSPSNKVTEKGKDVELRCDPISGHTALYWYRQSLGQGLEFLIYFQGNSAPDKSGLPSDRFSAERTGGSVSTLTIQRTQQEDSAVYLCASSSSVGIYGYTFGSGTRLTVV.

With regard to this clone: Other DNA sequences in this sample translate to the same CDR3. The chain has TRBV14 and TRBJ1-1; D is uncertain. This CDR3 contains 14 residues. Germline V CDR1 and CDR2: SGHDN, FVKESK. V was trimmed by 1 base and J by 1 base, leaving 7 bases between them. The CDR3 DNA follows: TGTGCCAGCAGCCAAGTAGGGAAGAACACTGAAGCTTTCTTT. Protein: CASSQVGKNTEAFF.

The chain carries TRBV6-1 and TRBJ2-7; 7 nucleotides align to TRBD1. The germline CDR1 and CDR2 sequences are MNHNS and SASEGT. J lost 3 bases, V lost 3 bases, and 11 bases had no gene match. The CDR3 extends over 16 amino acids. CDR3 DNA sequence: TGTGCCAGCAGTGACGTTGACAGGGAAGGACGCTACGAGCAGTACTTC. Protein sequence: CASSDVDREGRYEQYF.

A remark on this clone: Within the sample, other DNA sequences also encode this same CDR3. J is TRBJ2-7 and V is TRBV28; TRBD2 is a possible D gene (5 bases). Germline values: CDR1 MDHEN, CDR2 SYDVKM. This CDR3 spans 14 amino acids. Trimming pared 2 bases from V and 0 bases from J, leaving 8 bases between. The chain's CDR3 is CASSLAGSSYEQYF. The CDR3 DNA sequence: TGTGCCAGCAGTTTAGCGGGTAGCTCCTACGAGCAGTACTTC.